The sequence of this T cell receptor (beta chain) was determined in a study of neurological immune-mediated disorders. One entry per CDR3 protein, called by TCRdb with MiXCR from the 5' RACE reads. In the table there are fewer than 85,000 distinct CDR3 sequences, 3.5% to 5.5% of which are singletons. Time point defined: longitudinal time-point 3. PBMCs numbering 2 million and stored at -80 C yielded the unsorted libraries. This clonotype has ten or more counts. The CDR3 has 14 amino acids. V gave up 0 bases and J gave up 4 bases, with 9 bases separating them. Germline CDR1 reads KGHSY; CDR2 reads FQNENV.

The sequenced material came from PBMCs. The clonotype originates from a woman aged 55-70 years with multiple sclerosis. This chain uses TRBV16 with TRBJ1-1; possible D gene TRBD1, 6 bases. In DNA form, the CDR3 reads TGTGCCAGCAGCCAATCGCAGGGGCTCACTGAAGCTTTCTTT. It codes for CASSQSQGLTEAFF.